The 21 T cell receptor beta chains in this list originate from one sample, sequenced in a study of blood T cell repertoires in COVID-19. TCRdb keeps only in-frame clones here, not all; method: immunoSEQ multiplex PCR. Seen here are fewer than 400,000 clones, about 92% observed once, and the top ten hold about 18%. Sequenced: PBMCs or T cells enriched from blood (not recorded which). The receptors stem from a woman aged 25 to 39 who had recovered from COVID-19.

This chain joins TRBV11-3 and TRBJ2-5; 10 bases match TRBD2. CDR1 is SGHNT and CDR2 is YENEEA in the germline V gene. With V trimmed by 4 bases and J by 4 bases, 6 bases remained unmatched. This CDR3 is built from 15 residues. CDR3 loop: CASSSPSGGGETQYF. DNA of the CDR3: TGTGCCAGCAGCTCTCCAAGCGGGGGGGGAGAGACCCAGTACTTC.

This rearrangement joins TRBV7-9 to TRBJ1-5; D gene unclear. V was trimmed by 5 bases and J by 13 bases, leaving 15 bases between them. The CDR3 has 12 residues. Germline lookup yields CDR1 SEHNR and CDR2 FQNEAQ (reference sequence). CDR3 protein: CASSPQGGEQHF. The CDR3 DNA reads TGTGCCAGCAGCCCCCAAGGAGGTGAGCAGCATTTT.

The CDR3 spells CASSQDMGGRVSSYNEQFF. The CDR3 coding sequence is TGCGCCAGCAGCCAAGATATGGGCGGGAGGGTAAGCTCCTACAATGAGCAGTTCTTC. The genes are TRBV4-3 and TRBJ2-1, with 9 bases identical to TRBD2. Unmatched junction bases numbered 9, after V lost 0 bases and J lost 0 bases. The CDR3 sequence is 19 residues long. Germline V gives CDR1 LGHNA, CDR2 YSLEER.

The rearrangement joins TRBV6-2 or TRBV6-3 to TRBJ1-1; D remains unclear. The V end was cut by 3 bases, the J end by 4 bases, with 12 bases between. This CDR3 region has 14 residues. The germline V gene has CDR1 MNHEY and CDR2 SVGEGT. CDR3 nucleotide sequence: TGTGCCAGCAGTTATTCAATAGCATCCACTGAAGCTTTCTTT. It codes for CASSYSIASTEAFF.

Regarding this clone: This same CDR3 is encoded by further DNA sequences in the sample. The chain couples TRBV7-2 to TRBJ1-1, with D hard to call. V lost 1 base to trimming and J lost 2 bases, with 8 bases between them. The CDR3 is 14 residues long. Looked up from germline, CDR1 is SGHTA and CDR2 is FQGNSA. CDR3 sequence: CASSLGLANTEAFF. Here the CDR3 DNA reads TGTGCCAGCAGCTTAGGTCTAGCCAACACTGAAGCTTTCTTT.

The chain carries TRBV9 and TRBJ2-3; D uncertain. The germline V gene has CDR1 SGDLS and CDR2 YYNGEE. The CDR3 contains 12 residues. V was pared by 4 bases and J by 8 bases, with 11 bases between. For the CDR3, the DNA is TGTGCCAGCAGCCCCTCCCTAGGTACGCAGTATTTT. Translation: CASSPSLGTQYF.

V and J are TRBV6-4 and TRBJ1-5; D is perhaps TRBD1 (5 bases). The CDR3 extends over 15 amino acids. Trimming took off 7 bases at V and 4 bases at J, with 17 bases between the two ends. Germline V CDR1 and CDR2: MRHNA, SNTAGT. CDR3 DNA: TGTGCCAGCACCGCGCAGGGTATGGGGAATCAGCCCCAGCATTTT. This translates into CASTAQGMGNQPQHF.

This clone was detected only once. The genes are TRBV11-2 and TRBJ2-1, with TRBD2 identical over 16 bases. Germline lookup yields CDR1 SGHAT and CDR2 FQNNGV. The CDR3 is made up of 17 amino acids. The V and J ends lost 5 bases and 5 bases, in that order; junction bases with no gene match: 6. The CDR3 loop is CASSMGLAGGTHNEQFF. CDR3 nucleotides: TGTGCCAGCAGCATGGGACTAGCGGGAGGGACTCACAATGAGCAGTTCTTC.

The rearrangement uses TRBV19 and TRBJ1-2; 7 bases are shared with TRBD1. The length of the CDR3 is 16 residues. With 6 bases clipped from V and 1 base from J, the junction kept 11 bases outside the gene matches. Germline V gene sequence: CDR1 LNHDA, CDR2 SQIVND (reference sequence). CDR3 DNA: TGTGCCAGTAGGACGCTTGGGACAGCCGATAACTATGGCTACACCTTC. Translation: CASRTLGTADNYGYTF. The full variable domain, rest sourced from reference TRBV19 and TRBJ1-2, is DGGITQSPKYLFRKEGQNVTLSCEQNLNHDAMYWYRQDPGQGLRLIYYSQIVNDFQKGDIAEGYSVSREKKESFPLTVTSAQKNPTAFYLCASRTLGTADNYGYTFGSGTRLTVV.

Comment on this clone: The junction does not match germline at one end; this may be a read error. The rearrangement links TRBV12-3 or TRBV12-4 to TRBJ1-1; weak D call: TRBD1 (5 bases). The CDR3 consists of 13 residues. CDR3 DNA sequence: TGTGCCAGCGCAACCCTTGGCGGGGACCGCGGGGTCTTT. Protein: CASATLGGDRGVF.

About this clone: At one end, the junction sequence differs from germline, possibly due to a read error. The chain employs TRBV4-1 and TRBJ1-1; the match to TRBD1 covers 8 bases. The CDR3 sequence is 14 residues long. Germline CDR1 reads MGHRA; CDR2 reads YSYEKL. CDR3 sequence: CASSQGPGTGQPLF. The CDR3 DNA reads TGCGCCAGCAGCCAAGGCCCCGGGACAGGCCAACCGCTCTTT.

The chain carries TRBV4-3 and TRBJ2-1; 10 bases are a match to TRBD2. CDR1 is LGHNA, CDR2 YSLEER, per germline. The CDR3 sequence is 21 residues long. Germline trimming cut 0 bases from V and 5 bases from J; bases unmatched to any gene: 19. In DNA form, the CDR3 reads TGCGCCAGCAGCCAAGAGATAGCGGGAGGACCCGGCACTGCCCCCCACAATGAGCAGTTCTTC. This gives the protein CASSQEIAGGPGTAPHNEQFF.

The chain joins TRBV28 to TRBJ2-3, with unresolved D. The CDR3 is 15 residues long. Trimming took off 7 bases at V and 1 base at J, with 15 bases between the two ends. CDR1 MDHEN and CDR2 SYDVKM come from the germline V gene. Written as DNA, the CDR3 is TGTGCCAGCAATAAACCTACCCTGGGCACAGATACGCAGTATTTT. It is translated as CASNKPTLGTDTQYF.

This chain links TRBV5-1 with TRBJ2-1, with D unclear. Germline assignment: CDR1 SGHRS and CDR2 YFSETQ. CDR3 size: 11 residues. Trimming took 4 bases from V and 8 from J, leaving 7 bases between them. The CDR3 sequence: CASSIEHEQFF. The CDR3 DNA reads as TGCGCCAGCAGCATAGAGCATGAGCAGTTCTTC.

This rearrangement joins TRBV30 to TRBJ1-4; TRBD1 is a possible D gene (6 bases). Germline V gene data show CDR1 as GTSNPN and CDR2 as SVGIG (reference sequence). The CDR3 is made up of 15 amino acids. The V end lost 7 bases, the J end lost 3 bases, and 18 bases lay between the germline ends. CDR3 sequence: CASQDRWTANEKLFF. The CDR3 nucleotides read TGTGCCTCCCAGGACAGATGGACGGCTAATGAAAAACTGTTTTTT.

The chain joins TRBV5-6 to TRBJ2-7; 7 nucleotides match TRBD1. The germline gives CDR1 SGHDT, CDR2 YYEEEE. The CDR3 is 14 amino acids. Trimming cost V 5 bases and J 5 bases; bases outside gene matches: 10. CDR3 loop: CASSSNTGVHEQYF. CDR3 nucleotides: TGTGCCAGCAGTTCGAATACAGGGGTACACGAGCAGTACTTC.

The chain links TRBV2 to TRBJ1-3, with D hard to call. Trimming pared 8 bases from V and 2 bases from J, leaving 16 bases between. The CDR3 is made up of 15 amino acids. Germline loops: CDR1 SNHLY, CDR2 FYNNEI. In nucleotides, the CDR3 is TGTGCCAGCTGTAGGGAGTCTAGCCCTGGAAACACCATATATTTT. Protein sequence: CASCRESSPGNTIYF.

This sequence joins TRBV28 and TRBJ1-3, with D unresolved. The CDR3 has 15 residues. The ends were cut back, 2 bases at V and 0 bases at J, with 8 bases in the middle. The V gene's germline CDR1 is MDHEN and CDR2 SYDVKM. In DNA, the CDR3 is TGTGCCAGCAGTTTACTAGAGGGCTCTGGAAACACCATATATTTT. As protein: CASSLLEGSGNTIYF. Variable domain in full (rest from reference TRBV28 and TRBJ1-3): DVKVTQSSRYLVKRTGEKVFLECVQDMDHENMFWYRQDPGLGLRLIYFSYDVKMKEKGDIPEGYSVSREKKERFSLILESASTNQTSMYLCASSLLEGSGNTIYFGEGSWLTVV.

V is TRBV5-4 and J is TRBJ2-5, with 9 bases that match TRBD2. After removal of 0 bases from V and 5 bases from J, the junction contained 11 bases not matched to a gene. The CDR3 has 17 residues. Germline values: CDR1 SGHNT, CDR2 YYREEE (reference sequence). CDR3: CASSLVVSGRSWETQYF. CDR3 nucleotides: TGTGCCAGCAGCTTGGTGGTTAGCGGGAGATCGTGGGAGACCCAGTACTTC.

The V gene is TRBV18, the J gene TRBJ2-7; a weak D match, TRBD1 (5 bases). The CDR3 spans 13 residues. Germline V gives CDR1 KGHSH, CDR2 LQKENI. The V end lost 4 bases, the J end lost 1 base, and 8 bases lay between the germline ends. CDR3 protein: CASSRGGSYEQYF. CDR3 nucleotide sequence: TGTGCCAGCTCACGGGGCGGATCCTACGAGCAGTACTTC.

V usage is TRBV9 and J usage is TRBJ2-5; maybe TRBD2 (6 bases). CDR1 is SGDLS, CDR2 YYNGEE, per germline. V lost 4 bases and J lost 2, with 15 bases in between. CDR3 size: 15 residues. The CDR3 DNA sequence: TGTGCCAGCAGCATTAGCGGTTTGGTGCAAGAGACCCAGTACTTC. Protein sequence: CASSISGLVQETQYF.